One and the same sample provided the 31 T cell receptor beta chains below, sequenced in a study of CD8 T cells in Susac syndrome. Reverse transcription used 0.5 to 1 ug RNA and random hexamers. TCRdb redid the calling of the immunoSEQ multiplex PCR reads with MiXCR, one entry per CDR3 protein. The profile shows 200,000 to 250,000 distinct CDR3 sequences, 95% of them singletons. The sequenced sample consisted of CD4+ T cells from PBMCs. The receptors come from a human donor with multiple sclerosis.

This clonotype appeared a single time. The V gene is TRBV6-5, the J gene TRBJ1-1; D is ambiguous. This CDR3 is 12 amino acids long. Germline V lookup: CDR1 MNHEY, CDR2 SVGAGI. The V and J ends lost 4 bases and 11 bases respectively, with 14 bases between them. In DNA form, the CDR3 reads TGTGCCAGCAGTTCCAGCCCCGGGCGGGCTTTCTTT. Residues: CASSSSPGRAFF.

V usage is TRBV12-3 or TRBV12-4 and J usage is TRBJ2-6; a possible D gene is TRBD1 (5 bases). The CDR3 is 14 residues long. The ends were cut back, 8 bases at V and 2 bases at J, with 10 bases in the middle. The CDR3 loop reads CASCRAAGANVLTF. In nucleotides, the CDR3 is TGTGCCAGCTGCAGGGCCGCTGGGGCCAACGTCCTGACTTTC.

This clonotype was seen a single time. This chain connects TRBV24-1 to TRBJ1-2; TRBD1 is a possible D gene (6 bases). Trimming stripped 7 bases from V and 8 bases from J, with 10 bases between. The CDR3 is 11 amino acids. Germline-derived CDR1 and CDR2 are KGHDR and SFDVKD. CDR3 sequence: CATSAGQGYTF. Here the CDR3 DNA reads TGTGCCACCAGCGCGGGACAAGGCTACACCTTC.

This chain joins TRBV11-2 and TRBJ2-4; D assignment may be TRBD1 or TRBD2 (5 bases each). Deletions cut 8 bases from V and 5 bases from J, with 19 bases between. CDR3 size: 15 residues. Germline V gene data show CDR1 as SGHAT and CDR2 as FQNNGV. The CDR3 sequence is CASAERMGVENIQYF. CDR3 in DNA: TGTGCCAGCGCCGAGCGGATGGGGGTGGAAAACATTCAGTACTTC.

This sequence joins TRBV9 and TRBJ2-5; weak D call: TRBD2 (5 bases). In germline, CDR1 is SGDLS, CDR2 YYNGEE. This CDR3 comprises 15 residues. Trimming stripped 4 bases from V and 3 bases from J, with 16 bases between. The CDR3 nucleotides read TGTGCCAGCAGCACGAGGACTTTCCCGAAAGAGACCCAGTACTTC. Translated, it gives CASSTRTFPKETQYF.

The chain carries TRBV7-2 and TRBJ1-1; maybe TRBD1 (5 bases). Trimming left V 5 bases short and J 0 bases short, with 13 bases between. CDR1 is SGHTA, CDR2 FQGNSA, per germline. This CDR3 comprises 15 residues. CDR3 residues: CASSAAPGMNTEAFF. Here the CDR3 DNA reads TGTGCCAGCAGCGCCGCTCCAGGGATGAACACTGAAGCTTTCTTT.

The V and J genes are TRBV29-1 and TRBJ1-5; 8 bases are a match to TRBD1. The CDR3 runs to 14 residues. The ends lost 4 bases at V and 5 bases at J; junction bases unmatched: 7. Germline loops: CDR1 SQVTM, CDR2 ANQGSEA. CDR3 sequence: CSVAGTGTDQPQHF. CDR3 in DNA: TGCAGCGTTGCAGGGACAGGAACCGATCAGCCCCAGCATTTT.

This clonotype was observed once. V is TRBV3-1 and J is TRBJ2-1; D remains unclear. The CDR3 contains 16 residues. Germline lookup yields CDR1 LGHDT and CDR2 YNNKEL (reference sequence). Between the trimmed V and J ends, which lost 3 bases and 0 bases, there was a span of 12 bases. The CDR3 coding sequence is TGTGCCAGCAGCCAGAAAAGACCCACCTCCTACAATGAGCAGTTCTTC. As protein: CASSQKRPTSYNEQFF.

V is TRBV25-1 and J is TRBJ1-6; 10 bases map to TRBD1. Germline CDR1 reads MGHDK; CDR2 reads SYGVNS. The CDR3 length is 15 residues. The ends lost 3 bases at V and 7 bases at J; junction bases unmatched: 3. The CDR3 spells CASSDDRGRNSPLHF. CDR3 sequence (DNA): TGTGCCAGCAGTGATGACAGGGGGCGGAATTCACCCCTCCACTTT.

V and J are TRBV20-1 and TRBJ2-7; D is unresolved. V dropped 4 bases and J dropped 7 bases, with 11 bases sitting between them. CDR1 and CDR2 from the germline V gene are DFQATT and SNEGSKA (reference sequence). The CDR3 runs to 11 residues. This CDR3 reads CSATNLREQYF. DNA for the CDR3: TGCAGTGCTACAAACTTGAGAGAGCAGTACTTC.

The rearrangement links TRBV15 to TRBJ1-2; unclear D gene. The CDR3 is made up of 15 amino acids. V was shortened by 6 bases and J by 3 bases, with 17 bases between the two germline ends. Germline V gene lookup returns CDR1 LNHNV and CDR2 YYDKDF (reference sequence). The CDR3 here is CATRNELGNHYGYTF. For the CDR3, the DNA is TGTGCCACCAGAAACGAATTAGGGAACCACTATGGCTACACCTTC.

The chain has TRBV29-1 and TRBJ2-1, with D unresolved. Germline V gene sequence: CDR1 SQVTM, CDR2 ANQGSEA. This CDR3 spans 12 amino acids. Trimming removed 4 bases from V and 10 bases from J, with 14 bases in between. The CDR3: CSVAPFGDEQFF. The CDR3 nucleotides are TGCAGCGTTGCCCCCTTTGGCGACGAGCAGTTCTTC.

The chain carries TRBV18 and TRBJ2-7, with D uncertain. This CDR3 has 12 amino acids. The germline V gene encodes CDR1 KGHSH and CDR2 LQKENI. Deletions cut 6 bases from V and 4 bases from J, with 10 bases between. The CDR3 nucleotides are TGTGCCAGCTCGCCAACAGCTTACGAGCAGTACTTC. Translated: CASSPTAYEQYF.

This clonotype appeared a single time. V is TRBV5-1 and J is TRBJ2-5; unclear D gene. The CDR3 has 13 amino acids. V lost 4 bases to trimming and J lost 5 bases, with 12 bases between them. CDR1 SGHRS and CDR2 YFSETQ come from the germline V gene. CDR3 DNA: TGCGCCAGCAGCCCAGACTTCAGCGAGACCCAGTACTTC. Its translation: CASSPDFSETQYF. The full variable domain, in which reference TRBV5-1 and TRBJ2-5 provide the parts outside the CDR3, is KAGVTQTPRYLIKTRGQQVTLSCSPISGHRSVSWYQQTPGQGLQFLFEYFSETQRNKGNFPGRFSGRQFSNSRSEMNVSTLELGDSALYLCASSPDFSETQYFGPGTRLLVL.

The chain recombines TRBV3-1 with TRBJ2-2; D uncertain. Trimming stripped 1 base from V and 5 bases from J, with 2 bases between. This CDR3 is 12 amino acids long. The V gene's germline CDR1 is LGHDT and CDR2 YNNKEL (reference sequence). CDR3 bases: TGTGCCAGCAGCCAAGTTACCGGGGAGCTGTTTTTT. Its protein product is CASSQVTGELFF.

The chain combines TRBV5-8 with TRBJ2-2, with D possibly TRBD2 on 5 matching bases. The CDR3 is 14 residues long. The V end was cut by 3 bases, the J end by 1 base, with 7 bases between. Germline-derived CDR1 and CDR2 are SGHTS and YDEGEE. This CDR3 is CASSSGLNTGELFF. Here the CDR3 DNA reads TGTGCCAGCAGCTCCGGACTGAACACCGGGGAGCTGTTTTTT.

V usage is TRBV2 and J usage is TRBJ2-1; D could derive from TRBD1 or TRBD2 (5 bases each). V lost 0 bases and J lost 11, with 11 bases in between. This CDR3 has 13 amino acids. Germline CDR1 is SNHLY and CDR2 is FYNNEI. CDR3 sequence: CASSEASGGKQFF. The CDR3 DNA reads as TGTGCCAGCAGTGAAGCGAGTGGGGGAAAGCAGTTCTTC. Full variable domain (remainder filled in from reference TRBV2 and TRBJ2-1): EPEVTQTPSHQVTQMGQEVILRCVPISNHLYFYWYRQILGQKVEFLVSFYNNEISEKSEIFDDQFSVERPDGSNFTLKIRSTKLEDSAMYFCASSEASGGKQFFGPGTRLTVL.

The chain joins TRBV28 to TRBJ2-5, with TRBD1 matching 7 bases. The germline CDR1 and CDR2 sequences are MDHEN and SYDVKM. The CDR3 sequence is 18 residues long. J was trimmed by 4 bases and V by 5 bases; bases with no gene match: 19. For the CDR3, the DNA is TGTGCCAGCAGTCCGTACCCCGGAAACAGGGGATCGGTAGAGACCCAGTACTTC. Translation: CASSPYPGNRGSVETQYF.

The rearrangement uses TRBV29-1 and TRBJ1-5, with no clear D. Trimming left V 2 bases short and J 6 bases short, with 11 bases between. Germline CDR1 reads SQVTM; CDR2 reads ANQGSEA. This CDR3 contains 13 residues. The CDR3 loop is CSVELGRGQPQHF. Here the CDR3 DNA reads TGCAGCGTTGAACTAGGGCGGGGTCAGCCCCAGCATTTT.

The J gene is TRBJ2-2, the V gene TRBV23-1; D is perhaps TRBD1 (5 bases). TRBV23-1 is sorted into the ORF group, with uncertain function. With 2 bases removed from V and 0 bases from J, the gap between germline ends came to 13 bases. The CDR3 totals 17 residues. In DNA form, the CDR3 reads TGCGCCAGCAGTCAACCGCAATGGACACCGAACACCGGGGAGCTGTTTTTT. Protein: CASSQPQWTPNTGELFF.

The chain couples TRBV27 to TRBJ2-1; D unclear. The CDR3 is 15 residues long. Trimming pared 3 bases from V and 4 bases from J, leaving 13 bases between. Germline V gene data show CDR1 as MNHEY and CDR2 as SMNVEV (reference sequence). CDR3 bases: TGTGCCAGCAGTTTTTCGGCGAGAGGTTACAATGAGCAGTTCTTC. Translated, it gives CASSFSARGYNEQFF.

The chain employs TRBV25-1 and TRBJ1-4, with no clear D. Germline loops: CDR1 MGHDK, CDR2 SYGVNS. This CDR3 comprises 13 residues. Trimming cost V 3 bases and J 2 bases, with 4 bases left between them. In DNA form, the CDR3 reads TGTGCCAGCAGTGACAGGACTAATGAAAAACTGTTTTTT. It codes for CASSDRTNEKLFF. The full variable domain, rest sourced from reference TRBV25-1 and TRBJ1-4, is EADIYQTPRYLVIGTGKKITLECSQTMGHDKMYWYQQDPGMELHLIHYSYGVNSTEKGDLSSESTVSRIRTEHFPLTLESARPSHTSQYLCASSDRTNEKLFFGSGTQLSVL.

CDR3 amino acids: CASSQDPGRQPQHF. CDR3 nucleotides: TGTGCCAGCAGCCAAGATCCGGGGCGACAGCCCCAGCATTTT. The chain combines TRBV4-2 with TRBJ1-5, with D perhaps TRBD1 (5 bases). V lost 0 bases to trimming and J lost 7 bases, with 10 bases between them. CDR1 and CDR2 from the germline V gene are LGHNA and YNFKEQ. The CDR3 extends over 14 amino acids.

The gene calls are TRBV30 and TRBJ1-4, with D possibly TRBD1 on 5 matching bases. Trimming stripped 0 bases from V and 6 bases from J, with 8 bases between. The CDR3 has 13 residues. Germline CDR1 GTSNPN, CDR2 SVGIG (reference sequence). The CDR3 DNA sequence: TGTGCCTGGAGTGTATCAGGGTATGAAAAACTGTTTTTT. Protein sequence: CAWSVSGYEKLFF.

V is TRBV12-3 or TRBV12-4 and J is TRBJ1-2; D unresolved. The length of the CDR3 is 14 residues. V lost 3 bases and J 3 bases, leaving 11 bases between the germline ends. This CDR3 reads CASSFMVGYYGYTF. DNA for the CDR3: TGTGCCAGCAGTTTTATGGTGGGGTACTATGGCTACACCTTC.

The sample holds a few counts of this clonotype. The chain is built from TRBV30 and TRBJ2-7; perhaps TRBD2 as D (5 bases). There are 12 residues in the CDR3. Trimming removed 1 base from V and 5 bases from J, with 9 bases in between. Germline assignment: CDR1 GTSNPN and CDR2 SVGIG (reference sequence). CDR3 sequence reads: CAWSGASHEQYF. Written as DNA, the CDR3 is TGTGCCTGGAGTGGGGCTAGCCACGAGCAGTACTTC. Based on the CDR3 plus reference TRBV30 and TRBJ2-7, the full variable domain is SQTIHQWPATLVQPVGSPLSLECTVEGTSNPNLYWYRQAAGRGLQLLFYSVGIGQISSEVPQNLSASRPQDRQFILSSKKLLLSDSGFYLCAWSGASHEQYFGPGTRLTVT.

V usage is TRBV19 and J usage is TRBJ1-5; D gene unclear. Trimming stripped 2 bases from V and 3 bases from J, with 8 bases between. This CDR3 region has 14 residues. The germline gives CDR1 LNHDA, CDR2 SQIVND (reference sequence). Written as DNA, the CDR3 is TGTGCCAGTAGTATACAGAAAAACAATCAGCCCCAGCATTTT. Translated: CASSIQKNNQPQHF.

V and J are TRBV6-1 and TRBJ2-5, with 9 bases aligning to TRBD1. Trimming at V came to 6 bases and at J to 2 bases, leaving 13 bases not matched to a gene. This CDR3 has 17 residues. Germline V gene lookup returns CDR1 MNHNS and CDR2 SASEGT. The CDR3, as DNA: TGTGCCAGCAGAATCACAGGGGGCCTTAGGGTGCAAGAGACCCAGTACTTC. It is translated as CASRITGGLRVQETQYF.

This clonotype was counted once. The chain combines TRBV9 with TRBJ1-2; TRBD1 matches 8 bases. CDR1 is SGDLS, CDR2 YYNGEE, per germline. This CDR3 has 14 residues. V shed 3 bases, J shed 6 bases, and the junction held 7 bases outside the gene matches. In DNA, the CDR3 is TGTGCCAGCAGCGGCGTGACAGGGGATGATGGCTACACCTTC. Its protein product is CASSGVTGDDGYTF.

V gene TRBV20-1 combines with J gene TRBJ2-3, with 11 positions matching TRBD2. V trimming: 6 bases; J trimming: 1 base; junction bases outside the gene matches: 12. The CDR3 spans 17 residues. In germline, CDR1 is DFQATT, CDR2 SNEGSKA (reference sequence). As DNA, the CDR3 is TGCAGTGCGCCGGGGGCTAGCGGGGGGTTCCGCACAGATACGCAGTATTTT. Translating gives CSAPGASGGFRTDTQYF.

This rearrangement joins TRBV28 to TRBJ2-1; 7 bases are a match to TRBD2. V shed 2 bases and J 4 bases; nucleotides not matched to a gene: 5. Germline V lookup: CDR1 MDHEN, CDR2 SYDVKM. The CDR3 is 15 residues long. CDR3 nucleotide sequence: TGTGCCAGCAGTTTAGCGGGAGTGCCATACAATGAGCAGTTCTTC. Its protein is CASSLAGVPYNEQFF. Full variable domain (rest looked up from reference TRBV28 and TRBJ2-1): DVKVTQSSRYLVKRTGEKVFLECVQDMDHENMFWYRQDPGLGLRLIYFSYDVKMKEKGDIPEGYSVSREKKERFSLILESASTNQTSMYLCASSLAGVPYNEQFFGPGTRLTVL.